One sample yielded the 9 T cell receptor beta chains listed below, sequenced in a study of blood T cell repertoires in COVID-19. The protocol was immunoSEQ multiplex PCR, while the TCRdb copy is restricted to in-frame clones and leaves out a portion. The profile shows 300,000 or so clones, around 83% of them singletons. The sequencing sample was made of peripheral blood. The source is a woman between 45 and 65 years old with acute or convalescent COVID-19.

This clone was detected a few times. The chain has TRBV7-2 and TRBJ2-5; D not resolved. V dropped 8 bases and J dropped 4 bases, with 11 bases sitting between them. In germline, CDR1 is SGHTA, CDR2 FQGNSA. This CDR3 is 12 amino acids long. The CDR3 coding sequence is TGTGCCAGCGAGAATTCGGTAGAGACCCAGTACTTC. Its translation: CASENSVETQYF.

The J gene is TRBJ2-7, the V gene TRBV5-8; D not resolved. Germline V lookup: CDR1 SGHTS, CDR2 YDEGEE. CDR3 length: 14 amino acids. V was clipped by 6 bases and J by 0 bases, with 13 bases between them. CDR3 bases: TGTGCCAGCACCTACATAAGGAGCTCCTACGAGCAGTACGTC. It is translated as CASTYIRSSYEQYV.

Points on this clone: The germline gene is not matched at one end of the junction; a read error may be the cause. V is TRBV4-3 and J is TRBJ1-2; D uncertain. Germline CDR1 LGHNA, CDR2 YSLEER. CDR3 length: 14 amino acids. In DNA form, the CDR3 reads TGCGCCAGCAGTCAAGATCAGGTTGGCTATGGCTACACCTTC. Encoded protein: CASSQDQVGYGYTF.

This clone came up once. The V gene is TRBV5-6, the J gene TRBJ2-7; 7 positions agree with TRBD1. V trimming: 1 base; J trimming: 5 bases; junction bases outside the gene matches: 12. Germline assignment: CDR1 SGHDT and CDR2 YYEEEE. The CDR3 is made up of 16 amino acids. CDR3 sequence (DNA): TGTGCCAGCAGCTTGACTCCGGGACAGTCTTCGAACGAGCAGTACGTC. Protein sequence: CASSLTPGQSSNEQYV.

The chain has TRBV24-1 and TRBJ2-3; TRBD2 agrees at 14 bases. The CDR3 is 15 amino acids. Germline V CDR1 and CDR2: KGHDR, SFDVKD. The J segment lost 15 bases and the V segment lost 3 bases, leaving 10 bases of the junction unmatched. In DNA, the CDR3 is TGTGCCACCAGTGATCCCTCGGGACTAGCGGGGGCCTCATATTTT. Translated: CATSDPSGLAGASYF.

The J gene is TRBJ2-3, the V gene TRBV13; weak D call: TRBD2 (5 bases). With 8 bases removed from V and 3 bases from J, the gap between germline ends came to 18 bases. Germline V gene data show CDR1 as PRHDT and CDR2 as FYEKMQ (reference sequence). The CDR3 contains 15 residues. The chain's CDR3 is CASRPSGFGTDTQYF. The DNA for the CDR3 is TGTGCCAGCCGCCCCTCGGGGTTTGGAACAGATACGCAGTATTTT.

The chain employs TRBV2 and TRBJ1-1; D possibly corresponds to TRBD1 (6 bases). Germline-derived CDR1 and CDR2 are SNHLY and FYNNEI. This CDR3 region has 13 residues. The V end was cut by 4 bases, the J end by 5 bases, with 11 bases between. The DNA for the CDR3 is TGTGCCAGCAGTGGGGGCAGGGGTACTGAAGCTTTCTTT. This codes for CASSGGRGTEAFF.

The genes are TRBV30 and TRBJ1-5, with D possibly matching TRBD1 (5 bases). This CDR3 contains 16 residues. V dropped 6 bases and J dropped 0 bases, with 18 bases sitting between them. Germline CDR1 GTSNPN, CDR2 SVGIG (reference sequence). Here the CDR3 DNA reads TGTGCCTGTCGGTTTGGTCAGGGTGATAGCAATCAGCCCCAGCATTTT. Translating gives CACRFGQGDSNQPQHF.

This chain uses TRBV7-2 with TRBJ1-4, with D possibly being TRBD1 (6 bases). Germline lookup yields CDR1 SGHTA and CDR2 FQGNSA. Trimming took 5 bases from V and 3 from J, leaving 10 bases between them. This CDR3 is 14 amino acids long. The CDR3 DNA reads TGTGCCAGCAGCCAGGGACACTCTAATGAAAAACTGTTTTTT. As protein: CASSQGHSNEKLFF. Filled out from reference TRBV7-2 and TRBJ1-4, the complete variable domain reads GAGVSQSPSNKVTEKGKDVELRCDPISGHTALYWYRQSLGQGLEFLIYFQGNSAPDKSGLPSDRFSAERTGGSVSTLTIQRTQQEDSAVYLCASSQGHSNEKLFFGSGTQLSVL.